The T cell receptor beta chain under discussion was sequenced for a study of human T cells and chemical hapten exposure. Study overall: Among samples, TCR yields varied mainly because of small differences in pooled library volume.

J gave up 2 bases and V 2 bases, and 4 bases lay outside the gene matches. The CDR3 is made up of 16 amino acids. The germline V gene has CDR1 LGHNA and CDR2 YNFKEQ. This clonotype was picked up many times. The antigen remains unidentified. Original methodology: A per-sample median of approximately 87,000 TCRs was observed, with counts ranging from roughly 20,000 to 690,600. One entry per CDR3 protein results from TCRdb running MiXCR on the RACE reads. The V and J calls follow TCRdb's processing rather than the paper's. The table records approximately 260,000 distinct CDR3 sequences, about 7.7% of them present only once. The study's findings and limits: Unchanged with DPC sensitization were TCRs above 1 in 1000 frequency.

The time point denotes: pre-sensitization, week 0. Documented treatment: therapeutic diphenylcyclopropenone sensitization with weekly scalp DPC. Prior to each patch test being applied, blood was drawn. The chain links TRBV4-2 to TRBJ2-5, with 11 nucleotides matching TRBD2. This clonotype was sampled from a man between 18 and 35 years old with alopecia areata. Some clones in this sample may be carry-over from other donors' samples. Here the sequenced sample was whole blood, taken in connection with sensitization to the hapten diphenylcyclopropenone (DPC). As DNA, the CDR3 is TGTGCCAGCAGCCAACCGGGACTAGCGGAACAAGAGACCCAGTACTTC. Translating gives CASSQPGLAEQETQYF.